Listed here are 8 T cell receptor beta chains from one sample, sequenced in a study of cytomegalovirus exposure and HLA in healthy donors. The PCR made use of 60 Vbeta and 13 Jbeta primers. Measured with immunoSEQ multiplex PCR; TCRdb has only the in-frame clones, and not every one. This sample has roughly 100,000 clones; approximately 82% occur once, and the top ten carry around 2.5%. The sequenced material came from PBMCs. All receptors derive from a man between 40 and 49 years old in good health and CMV-seronegative.

The chain combines TRBV4-1 with TRBJ1-3; D is perhaps TRBD1 (6 bases). Trimming removed 1 base at V and 0 bases at J, with 16 bases between. This CDR3 is built from 18 residues. Germline lookup yields CDR1 MGHRA and CDR2 YSYEKL. The CDR3 region is CASSQVSGVGNSGNTIYF. The CDR3 nucleotides read TGCGCCAGCAGCCAAGTCTCAGGGGTTGGGAACTCTGGAAACACCATATATTTT.

The chain recombines TRBV18 with TRBJ2-3, with D maybe TRBD1 (5 bases). Deletions cut 6 bases from V and 5 bases from J, with 12 bases between. CDR1 and CDR2 (germline): KGHSH, LQKENI. The CDR3 is 13 amino acids. Here the CDR3 reads CASSPLDRDTQYF. In nucleotides, the CDR3 is TGTGCCAGCTCGCCCCTAGACAGAGATACGCAGTATTTT.

The chain employs TRBV15 and TRBJ1-1; weak D call: TRBD1 (6 bases). This CDR3 spans 15 amino acids. CDR1 is LNHNV and CDR2 is YYDKDF in the germline V gene (reference sequence). Trimming shortened V by 0 bases and J by 4 bases, and 12 bases separated the two germline ends. CDR3 amino acids: CATSRDHQGITEAFF. As DNA, the CDR3 is TGTGCCACCAGCAGAGATCATCAGGGGATCACTGAAGCTTTCTTT.

The rearrangement links TRBV4-2 to TRBJ2-2; D uncertain. The CDR3 loop spans 12 amino acids. V gave up 4 bases and J gave up 3 bases, with 3 bases separating them. The germline CDR1 and CDR2 sequences are LGHNA and YNFKEQ. CDR3 in DNA: TGTGCCAGCAGCCCCTACACCGGGGAGCTGTTTTTT. Amino acid sequence: CASSPYTGELFF.

The chain couples TRBV10-3 to TRBJ1-2; D is unresolved. In germline, CDR1 is ENHRY, CDR2 SYGVKD. With 0 bases removed from V and 8 bases from J, the gap between germline ends came to 13 bases. The CDR3 consists of 14 residues. The CDR3 DNA sequence: TGTGCCATCAGTGAGTCACCGGGAATGCCCGGCTACACCTTC. Its protein product is CAISESPGMPGYTF.

The chain links TRBV6-5 to TRBJ1-2, with unresolved D. This CDR3 region has 13 residues. V was pared by 6 bases and J by 8 bases, with 16 bases between. Germline CDR1 reads MNHEY; CDR2 reads SVGAGI. The DNA for the CDR3 is TGTGCCAGCAGGGATTGGGCCTTTCCCGGCTACACCTTC. Protein sequence: CASRDWAFPGYTF.

V is TRBV7-2 and J is TRBJ2-3; 9 bases fit TRBD2. The V gene's germline CDR1 is SGHTA and CDR2 FQGNSA. With 3 bases clipped from V and 4 bases from J, the junction kept 5 bases outside the gene matches. The CDR3 has 15 residues. The CDR3 protein is CASSFGGGAADTQYF. The CDR3, as DNA: TGTGCCAGCAGCTTTGGCGGGGGGGCGGCAGATACGCAGTATTTT.

The chain combines TRBV11-2 with TRBJ2-2; 8 bases align to TRBD2. V shed 6 bases and J 4 bases; nucleotides not matched to a gene: 7. The germline gives CDR1 SGHAT, CDR2 FQNNGV. The CDR3 is made up of 15 amino acids. In DNA, the CDR3 is TGTGCCAGCAGACGGGGGGGCACCGGCACCGGGGAGCTGTTTTTT. This sequence encodes CASRRGGTGTGELFF.